This T cell receptor (beta chain) is from a study of shared clonotypes between healthy human individuals. Study background: Participating donors consisted of a couple of women and a few men aged 18 to 49.

Adult donors, all healthy and HIV-negative, had no recent acute infections or vaccinations. Adult Caucasians living in Nashville, Tennessee made up all of the donors. This CDR3 region has 12 residues. The V end was cut by 3 bases, the J end by 5 bases, with 4 bases between. CDR1 is MNHEY, CDR2 SMNVEV, per germline (reference sequence). Concerning this clone itself: Other DNA sequences in the same sample also yield this CDR3.

Authors' methods: ImmunoSEQ output lacked quality scores and full-length reads, limiting matched filtering. The protocol was immunoSEQ multiplex PCR, while the TCRdb copy is restricted to in-frame clones and leaves out a portion. That table furnishes V, J and clone size, whereas the DNA furnished D and trimming. This sample has a few hundred thousand clones, with 70% to 80% found just once. This TCR was recovered from a woman between 40 and 50 years old in good health. Some clones in this sample may be carry-over from other donors' samples. Sequenced input: PBMCs. The chain uses TRBV27 and TRBJ2-2; no clear D gene. The CDR3 protein is CASSFVTGELFF. The CDR3 DNA is TGTGCCAGCAGTTTCGTTACCGGGGAGCTGTTTTTT.